This TCR beta chain comes out of a study of T cell repertoires in cytomegalovirus infection. This clonotype has only a few counts. TCRdb re-called the reads through MiXCR, storing one row per CDR3 protein. The sample records about 260,000 distinct CDR3 sequences, around 8.7% being singletons. Trimming removed 7 bases from V and 1 base from J; junction bases left unmatched: 6. Germline CDR1 and CDR2: DFQATT and SNEGSKA (reference sequence). The CDR3 is 15 amino acids. The receptor comes from a human donor in good health (CMV status not recorded). Some clones in this sample may be carry-over from other donors' samples. The chain recombines TRBV20-1 with TRBJ1-5, with TRBD1 matching over 11 bases. The specimen sequenced was PBMCs. The DNA of the CDR3 is TGCAGTGTCCCGGACAGGGGGCGCAGCAATCAGCCCCAGCATTTT. Protein product: CSVPDRGRSNQPQHF.